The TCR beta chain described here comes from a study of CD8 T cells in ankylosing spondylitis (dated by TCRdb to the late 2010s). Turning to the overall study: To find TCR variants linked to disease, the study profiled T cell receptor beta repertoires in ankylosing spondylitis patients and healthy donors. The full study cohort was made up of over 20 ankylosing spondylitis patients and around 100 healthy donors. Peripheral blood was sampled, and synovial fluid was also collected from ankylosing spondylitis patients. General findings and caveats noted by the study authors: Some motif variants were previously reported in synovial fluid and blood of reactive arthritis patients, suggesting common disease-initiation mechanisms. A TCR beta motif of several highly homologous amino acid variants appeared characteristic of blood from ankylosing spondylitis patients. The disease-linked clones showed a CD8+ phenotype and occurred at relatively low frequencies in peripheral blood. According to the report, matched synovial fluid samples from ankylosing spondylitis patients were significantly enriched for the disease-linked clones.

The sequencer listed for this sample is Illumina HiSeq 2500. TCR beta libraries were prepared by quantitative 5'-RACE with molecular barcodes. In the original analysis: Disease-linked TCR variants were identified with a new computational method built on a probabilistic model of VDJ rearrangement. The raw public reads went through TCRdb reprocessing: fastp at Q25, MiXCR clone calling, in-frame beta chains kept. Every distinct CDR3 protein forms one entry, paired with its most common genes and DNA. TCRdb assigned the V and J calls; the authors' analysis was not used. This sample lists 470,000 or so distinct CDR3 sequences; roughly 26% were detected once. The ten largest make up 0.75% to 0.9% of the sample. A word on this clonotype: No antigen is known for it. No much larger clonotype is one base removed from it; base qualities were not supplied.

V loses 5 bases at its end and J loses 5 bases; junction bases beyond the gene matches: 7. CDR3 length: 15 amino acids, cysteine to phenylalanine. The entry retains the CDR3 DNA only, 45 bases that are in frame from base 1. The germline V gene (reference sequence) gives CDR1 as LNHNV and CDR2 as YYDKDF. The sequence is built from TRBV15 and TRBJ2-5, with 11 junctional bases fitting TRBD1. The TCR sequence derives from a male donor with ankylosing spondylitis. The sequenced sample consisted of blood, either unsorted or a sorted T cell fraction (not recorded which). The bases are TGTGCCACCAGCCCGGACAGGGGGCGAGGGGAGACCCAGTACTTC. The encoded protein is CATSPDRGRGETQYF.